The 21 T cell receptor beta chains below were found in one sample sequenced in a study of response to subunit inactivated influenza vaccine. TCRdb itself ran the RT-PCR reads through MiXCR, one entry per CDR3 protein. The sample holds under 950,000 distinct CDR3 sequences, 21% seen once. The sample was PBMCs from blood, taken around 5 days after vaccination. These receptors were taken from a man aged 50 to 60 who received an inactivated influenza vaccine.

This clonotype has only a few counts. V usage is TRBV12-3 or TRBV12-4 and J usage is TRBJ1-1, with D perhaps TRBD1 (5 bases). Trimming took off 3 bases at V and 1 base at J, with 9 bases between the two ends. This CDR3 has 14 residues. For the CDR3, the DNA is TGTGCCAGCAGTTTCGACAGAACGAACACTGAAGCTTTCTTT. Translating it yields CASSFDRTNTEAFF.

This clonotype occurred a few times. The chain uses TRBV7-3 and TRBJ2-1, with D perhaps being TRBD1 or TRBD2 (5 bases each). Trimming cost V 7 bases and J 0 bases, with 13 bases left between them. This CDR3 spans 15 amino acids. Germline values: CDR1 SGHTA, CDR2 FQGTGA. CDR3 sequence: CASTTHGASYNEQFF. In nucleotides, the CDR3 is TGTGCCAGCACCACGCACGGGGCCTCCTACAATGAGCAGTTCTTC.

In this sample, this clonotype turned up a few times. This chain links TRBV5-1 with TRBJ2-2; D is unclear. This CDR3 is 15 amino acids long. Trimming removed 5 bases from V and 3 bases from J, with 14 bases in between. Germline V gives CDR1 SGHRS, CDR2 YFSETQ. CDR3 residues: CASRLLGLDTGELFF. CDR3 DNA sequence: TGCGCCAGCAGATTGCTAGGTCTGGACACCGGGGAGCTGTTTTTT.

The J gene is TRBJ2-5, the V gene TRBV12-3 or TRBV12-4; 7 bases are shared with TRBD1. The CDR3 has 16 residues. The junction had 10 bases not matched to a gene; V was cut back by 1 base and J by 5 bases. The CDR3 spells CASSLGAGGGWETQYF. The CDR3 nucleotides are TGTGCCAGCAGTTTAGGGGCAGGGGGTGGTTGGGAGACCCAGTACTTC.

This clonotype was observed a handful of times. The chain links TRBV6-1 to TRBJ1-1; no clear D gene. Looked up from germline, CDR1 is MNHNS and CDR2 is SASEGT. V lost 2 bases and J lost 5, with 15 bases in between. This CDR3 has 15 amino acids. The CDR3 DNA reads TGTGCCAGCAGTGAATATGCGGCTATGGGAACTGAAGCTTTCTTT. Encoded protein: CASSEYAAMGTEAFF.

CDR3 DNA sequence: TGTGCCAGCAGCCAAGCCGCGCGTGACGAGGTTACGCAGTATTTT. It codes for CASSQAARDEVTQYF. This chain connects TRBV4-2 to TRBJ2-3; D call uncertain. Between the trimmed V and J ends, which lost 1 base and 8 bases, there was a span of 16 bases. Germline V gives CDR1 LGHNA, CDR2 YNFKEQ. This CDR3 comprises 15 residues.

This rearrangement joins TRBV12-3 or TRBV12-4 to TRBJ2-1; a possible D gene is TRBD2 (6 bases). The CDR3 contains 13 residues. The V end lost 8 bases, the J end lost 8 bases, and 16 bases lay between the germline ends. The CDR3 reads CASASDNKHEQFF. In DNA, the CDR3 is TGTGCCAGCGCTAGCGACAACAAGCATGAGCAGTTCTTC.

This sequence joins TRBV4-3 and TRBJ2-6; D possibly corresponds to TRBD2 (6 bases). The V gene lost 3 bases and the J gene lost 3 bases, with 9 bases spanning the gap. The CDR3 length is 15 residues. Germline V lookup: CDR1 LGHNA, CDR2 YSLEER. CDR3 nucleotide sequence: TGCGCCAGCAGCCAGGAGGGCGGTGGGGCCAACGTCCTGACTTTC. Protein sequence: CASSQEGGGANVLTF.

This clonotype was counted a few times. The CDR3 loop reads CASSWRAGGNYGYTF. CDR3 in DNA: TGTGCCAGCAGCTGGCGGGCCGGGGGAAACTATGGCTACACCTTC. This chain joins TRBV11-2 and TRBJ1-2; the D gene is possibly TRBD1 (5 bases). The germline CDR1 and CDR2 sequences are SGHAT and FQNNGV. Trimming left V 4 bases short and J 2 bases short, with 14 bases between. The CDR3 loop spans 15 amino acids.

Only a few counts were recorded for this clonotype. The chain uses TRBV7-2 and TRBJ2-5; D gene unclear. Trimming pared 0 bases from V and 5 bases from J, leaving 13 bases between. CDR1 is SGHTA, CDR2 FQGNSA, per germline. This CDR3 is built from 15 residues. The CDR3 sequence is CASSLAIRAGETQYF. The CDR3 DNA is TGTGCCAGCAGCTTAGCGATTCGGGCAGGCGAGACCCAGTACTTC.

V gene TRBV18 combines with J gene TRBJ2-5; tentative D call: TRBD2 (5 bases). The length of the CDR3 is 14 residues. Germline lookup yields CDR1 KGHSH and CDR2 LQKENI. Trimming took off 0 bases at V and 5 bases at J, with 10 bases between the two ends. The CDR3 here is CASSPPEVRETQYF. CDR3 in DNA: TGTGCCAGCTCACCACCGGAGGTCCGGGAGACCCAGTACTTC.

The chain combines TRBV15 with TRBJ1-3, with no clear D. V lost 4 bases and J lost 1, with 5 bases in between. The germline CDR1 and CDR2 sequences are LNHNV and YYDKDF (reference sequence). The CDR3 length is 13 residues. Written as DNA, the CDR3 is TGTGCCACCAGCATGGGTTCTGGAAACACCATATATTTT. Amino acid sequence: CATSMGSGNTIYF.

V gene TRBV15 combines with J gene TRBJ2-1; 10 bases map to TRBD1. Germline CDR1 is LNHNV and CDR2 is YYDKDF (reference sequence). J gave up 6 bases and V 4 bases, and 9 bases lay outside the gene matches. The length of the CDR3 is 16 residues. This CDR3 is CATSMTRGTGANEQFF. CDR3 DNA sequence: TGTGCCACCAGCATGACTCGTGGGACAGGGGCCAATGAGCAGTTCTTC.

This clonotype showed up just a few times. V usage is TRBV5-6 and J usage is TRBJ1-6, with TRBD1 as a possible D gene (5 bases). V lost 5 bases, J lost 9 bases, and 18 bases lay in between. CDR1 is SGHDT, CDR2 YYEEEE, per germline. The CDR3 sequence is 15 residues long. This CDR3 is CASRGSGRGISPLHF. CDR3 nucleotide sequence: TGTGCCAGCAGGGGGTCGGGACGAGGCATTTCACCCCTCCACTTT.

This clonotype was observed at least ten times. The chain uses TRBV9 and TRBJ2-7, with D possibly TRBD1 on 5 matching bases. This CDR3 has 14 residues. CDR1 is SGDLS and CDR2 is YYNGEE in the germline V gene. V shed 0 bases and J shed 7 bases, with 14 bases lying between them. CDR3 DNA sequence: TGTGCCAGCAGCGTAGGCAGGGTGATGGGAGAGCAGTACTTC. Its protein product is CASSVGRVMGEQYF.

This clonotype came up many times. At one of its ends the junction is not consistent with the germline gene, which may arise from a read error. Here the CDR3 DNA reads TGTGCTAGCAGCCGCGCCCCGAACACTGAAGCTTTCTTT. Protein sequence: CASSRAPNTEAFF. The chain is built from TRBV7-7 and TRBJ1-1; D call uncertain. This CDR3 is built from 13 residues. The germline gives CDR1 SSHAT, CDR2 FNYEAQ (reference sequence).

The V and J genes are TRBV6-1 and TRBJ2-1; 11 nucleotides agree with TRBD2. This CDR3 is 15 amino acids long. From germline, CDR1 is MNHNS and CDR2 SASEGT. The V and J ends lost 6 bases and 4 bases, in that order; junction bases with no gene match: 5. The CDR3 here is CASSTSSGGYNEQFF. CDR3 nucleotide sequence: TGTGCCAGCAGCACTTCTAGCGGGGGGTACAATGAGCAGTTCTTC.

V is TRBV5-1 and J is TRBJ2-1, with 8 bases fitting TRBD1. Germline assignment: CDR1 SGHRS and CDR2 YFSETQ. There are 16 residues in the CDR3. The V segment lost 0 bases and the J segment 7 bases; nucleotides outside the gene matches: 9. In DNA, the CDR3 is TGCGCCAGCAGCTTGGGGCCGGGACAGGCTACTAATGAGCAGTTCTTC. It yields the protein CASSLGPGQATNEQFF.

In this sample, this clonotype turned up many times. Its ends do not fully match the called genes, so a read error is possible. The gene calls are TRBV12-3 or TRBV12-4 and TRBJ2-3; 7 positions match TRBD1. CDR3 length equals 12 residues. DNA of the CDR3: TGTGCCAGCAGCTTAGGGGGCGATACGCAGTATTTT. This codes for CASSLGGDTQYF.

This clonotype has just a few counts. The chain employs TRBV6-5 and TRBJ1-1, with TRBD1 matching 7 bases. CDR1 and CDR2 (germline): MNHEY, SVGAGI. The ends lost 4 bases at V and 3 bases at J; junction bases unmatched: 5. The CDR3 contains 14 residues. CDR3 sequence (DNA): TGTGCCAGCAGTTCCAAGACAGGGCACACTGAAGCTTTCTTT. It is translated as CASSSKTGHTEAFF.

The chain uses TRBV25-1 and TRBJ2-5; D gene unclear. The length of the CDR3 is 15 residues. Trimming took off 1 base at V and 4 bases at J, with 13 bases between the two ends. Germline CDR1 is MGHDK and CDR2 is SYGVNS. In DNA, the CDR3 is TGTGCCAGCAGTGAATTCGGCTTGGGTGGAGAGACCCAGTACTTC. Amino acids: CASSEFGLGGETQYF.